These 30 T cell receptor beta chains share one sample of origin, sequenced in a study of T cells in Graves' hyperthyroidism and ophthalmopathy. The source material, RNA transcripts, was used to amplify TCR beta CDR3 regions. RT-PCR in the first round (using the HTBI primer set) targeted the TCR CDR3. TCRdb re-called the multiplex PCR reads with MiXCR, one entry per CDR3 protein. The data contain about 350,000 distinct CDR3 sequences, about 20% of them singletons. Sequences were obtained from blood. These receptors originate from a woman under 30 with Graves' hyperthyroidism.

This clonotype was detected many times. J is TRBJ2-2 and V is TRBV12-3 or TRBV12-4, with TRBD1 matching over 7 bases. The CDR3 is 15 amino acids. Germline trimming cut 4 bases from V and 3 bases from J; bases unmatched to any gene: 5. The CDR3 is CASSYDRAYTGELFF. The CDR3 nucleotides are TGTGCCAGCAGTTACGACAGGGCCTACACCGGGGAGCTGTTTTTT.

This clonotype was observed at least ten times. The chain employs TRBV12-3 or TRBV12-4 and TRBJ1-5; tentatively, D is TRBD1 (6 bases). Trimming took 3 bases from V and 3 from J, leaving 12 bases between them. The CDR3 has 15 amino acids. CDR3 DNA sequence: TGTGCCAGCAGTTTTTCGGGGACAACCAATCAGCCCCAGCATTTT. Amino acid sequence: CASSFSGTTNQPQHF.

Comment on this clonotype: The junction and the germline gene differ at one end; a read error may be behind it. This chain links TRBV6-4 with TRBJ2-3, with a tentative D call TRBD2 (5 bases). The CDR3 has 13 residues. The V gene's germline CDR1 is MRHNA and CDR2 SNTAGT. The CDR3 is CASSDASQYTHYF. CDR3 sequence (DNA): TGTGCCAGCAGTGATGCTAGCCAGTATACGCATTATTTT.

Details on this clonotype: With a much larger clone just one base away, this may be a read error. The chain is built from TRBV11-2 and TRBJ2-7; 8 bases fit TRBD2. The germline gives CDR1 SGHAT, CDR2 FQNNGV. This CDR3 has 14 residues. CDR3 bases: TGTGCCCGCAGCGTAGCGGGGCGCTCCTACGAGCAGTACTTC. The encoded protein is CARSVAGRSYEQYF.

This clonotype occurred many times. The rearrangement joins TRBV12-3 or TRBV12-4 to TRBJ1-2; D is unclear. The CDR3 spans 12 residues. V was clipped by 5 bases and J by 8 bases, with 12 bases between them. The CDR3 DNA is TGTGCCAGCAGTCCTAGACTGCGGGGCTACACCTTC. Translation gives CASSPRLRGYTF.

A note on this clonotype: The junction shows a germline mismatch at one end, possibly a read error. This sequence joins TRBV4-1 and TRBJ1-2; D is unclear. The CDR3 has 14 amino acids. Germline CDR1 reads MGHRA; CDR2 reads YSYEKL. The CDR3 is CVSSQDLGKWGYTF. The CDR3 DNA sequence: TGCGTCAGCAGCCAAGATCTAGGCAAATGGGGCTACACCTTC.

The V call is TRBV6-2 or TRBV6-3, the J call TRBJ2-7; TRBD1 agrees at 7 bases. There are 12 residues in the CDR3. Germline V gene sequence: CDR1 MNHEY, CDR2 SVGEGT. The junction had 4 bases not matched to a gene; V was cut back by 5 bases and J by 6 bases. The chain's CDR3 is CASSHDRVEQYF. Here the CDR3 DNA reads TGTGCCAGCAGTCACGACAGGGTCGAGCAGTACTTC.

This clonotype showed up many times. The CDR3 coding sequence is TGTGCCAGCAGCTTACCGCGACAGGGCCAACTTGAGACCCAGTACTTC. It specifies CASSLPRQGQLETQYF. J is TRBJ2-5 and V is TRBV11-2; 7 bases align to TRBD1. From germline, CDR1 is SGHAT and CDR2 FQNNGV. Losses at the gene ends were 2 bases for V and 5 bases for J; bases not matched to a gene: 11. The length of the CDR3 is 16 residues.

This clonotype occurred many times. The rearrangement joins TRBV12-3 or TRBV12-4 to TRBJ1-6; 10 bases line up with TRBD1. The length of the CDR3 is 15 residues. With V trimmed by 5 bases and J by 9 bases, 7 bases remained unmatched. DNA for the CDR3: TGTGCCAGCAGTGCGACAGGGGGCCCTCTTTCACCCCTCCACTTT. It is translated as CASSATGGPLSPLHF.

This clonotype was recorded many times. The genes are TRBV29-1 and TRBJ1-1; 12 bases fit TRBD1. This CDR3 comprises 14 residues. Germline CDR1 reads SQVTM; CDR2 reads ANQGSEA. V trimming: 4 bases; J trimming: 5 bases; junction bases outside the gene matches: 5. CDR3 DNA sequence: TGCAGCGTTGGAGGGACAGGGGGCTGGACTGAAGCTTTCTTT. It specifies CSVGGTGGWTEAFF.

As to this clonotype: This may arise from a read error, as a much more abundant clone is one base away. The chain combines TRBV5-1 with TRBJ2-7; 9 bases are shared with TRBD1. With V trimmed by 4 bases and J by 7 bases, 9 bases remained unmatched. This CDR3 region has 14 residues. Per the germline V gene, CDR1 is SGHRS and CDR2 is YFSETQ. CDR3 amino acids: CASSPVGQGAEQYF. The CDR3 nucleotides read TGCGCCAGCAGCCCGGTGGGACAGGGTGCTGAGCAGTACTTC.

This clonotype was picked up many times. J is TRBJ1-1 and V is TRBV28; the D is unclear. From germline, CDR1 is MDHEN and CDR2 SYDVKM. CDR3 length equals 10 residues. V was trimmed by 5 bases and J by 10 bases, leaving 8 bases between them. The CDR3 loop reads CASSSSSAFF. The CDR3 nucleotides read TGTGCCAGCAGTAGTAGTTCAGCTTTCTTT.

This clonotype has only one observation. This may come from a read error, since a much larger clone is one base off. The gene calls are TRBV6-5 and TRBJ2-7; D is ambiguous. From germline, CDR1 is MNHEY and CDR2 SVGAGI. V gave up 4 bases and J gave up 8 bases, with 21 bases separating them. There are 15 residues in the CDR3. CDR3 residues: CASSSTMDGVSKQYV. CDR3 sequence (DNA): TGTGCCAGCAGTTCAACCATGGACGGTGTATCCAAGCAGTACGTC.

The table lists this clonotype with many counts. The rearrangement uses TRBV20-1 and TRBJ1-1; tentative D call: TRBD1 (6 bases). The CDR3 covers 13 residues. Germline CDR1 DFQATT, CDR2 SNEGSKA (reference sequence). Trimming removed 1 base from V and 6 bases from J, with 12 bases in between. The CDR3 sequence is CSARAWGRAEAFF. In nucleotides, the CDR3 is TGCAGTGCTAGAGCCTGGGGGCGCGCTGAAGCTTTCTTT.

This clonotype has ten or more counts. The genes are TRBV6-1 and TRBJ2-2; D may match TRBD1 or TRBD2 (5 bases each). The germline gives CDR1 MNHNS, CDR2 SASEGT. The CDR3 contains 14 residues. V lost 8 bases and J 6 bases, leaving 16 bases between the germline ends. DNA of the CDR3: TGTGCCAGCGGGACCCGGGCCCCCTCCGGGGAGCTGTTTTTT. Residues: CASGTRAPSGELFF.

This clonotype was counted many times. With a much larger clone just one base away, this may be a read error. This CDR3 reads CVSQPDRATEAFF. The CDR3 DNA is TGTGTCAGCCAACCTGACAGGGCCACTGAAGCTTTCTTT. The chain uses TRBV6-1 and TRBJ1-1; TRBD1 agrees at 7 bases. Germline V gene data show CDR1 as MNHNS and CDR2 as SASEGT. The CDR3 has 13 residues.

This clonotype was recorded many times. The rearrangement uses TRBV2 and TRBJ2-5; 11 bases are shared with TRBD2. V trimming: 7 bases; J trimming: 1 base; junction bases outside the gene matches: 5. CDR1 SNHLY and CDR2 FYNNEI come from the germline V gene. The CDR3 is 15 amino acids. The DNA for the CDR3 is TGTGCCAGCAAAGGACTAGCGGGTCCCCAAGAGACCCAGTACTTC. Translating it yields CASKGLAGPQETQYF.

The chain couples TRBV6-1 to TRBJ2-5; D call uncertain. The germline gives CDR1 MNHNS, CDR2 SASEGT. V lost 4 bases, J lost 1 base, and 10 bases lay in between. The CDR3 totals 14 residues. CDR3 residues: CASSGRVRQETQYF. CDR3 DNA sequence: TGTGCCAGCAGTGGGAGAGTCCGCCAAGAGACCCAGTACTTC.

The chain recombines TRBV10-3 with TRBJ1-5; D is perhaps TRBD1 (6 bases). Germline loops: CDR1 ENHRY, CDR2 SYGVKD. The CDR3 runs 12 residues. Trimming stripped 6 bases from V and 4 bases from J, with 7 bases between. CDR3 DNA: TGTGCCATCAGGGACAGAAATCAGCCCCAGCATTTT. Its translation: CAIRDRNQPQHF.

The rearrangement joins TRBV10-3 to TRBJ1-1; tentatively, D is TRBD1 (5 bases). Between the trimmed V and J ends, which lost 9 bases and 9 bases, there was a span of 14 bases. The CDR3 has 11 amino acids. CDR1 and CDR2 (germline): ENHRY, SYGVKD. The CDR3 is CAIAEGSQAFF. CDR3 DNA: TGTGCCATAGCGGAGGGGAGTCAAGCTTTCTTT.

At least ten counts were recorded for this clonotype. CDR3 bases: TGCGCCAGCAGCTGGGAGGGGACAGGGGAAGACTCTGAAGCTTTCTTT. It specifies CASSWEGTGEDSEAFF. The chain recombines TRBV5-1 with TRBJ1-1; 10 bases line up with TRBD1. After removal of 3 bases from V and 6 bases from J, the junction contained 11 bases not matched to a gene. The CDR3 is 16 amino acids. The germline gives CDR1 SGHRS, CDR2 YFSETQ.

The chain recombines TRBV20-1 with TRBJ2-5, with TRBD2 matching over 10 bases. After removal of 1 base from V and 5 bases from J, the junction contained 7 bases not matched to a gene. The CDR3 is 15 amino acids. Germline values: CDR1 DFQATT, CDR2 SNEGSKA (reference sequence). The chain's CDR3 is CSARALAGPGETQYF. The CDR3 region has the DNA TGCAGTGCTAGAGCACTAGCGGGGCCCGGGGAGACCCAGTACTTC.

Many counts were recorded for this clonotype. V usage is TRBV5-1 and J usage is TRBJ1-1; 9 positions match TRBD1. V lost 3 bases and J lost 6; bases outside the gene matches: 15. The CDR3 contains 17 residues. Germline V lookup: CDR1 SGHRS, CDR2 YFSETQ. CDR3 in amino acids: CASSSTGGAGVGAEAFF. The CDR3 nucleotides are TGCGCCAGCAGCTCAACAGGGGGCGCGGGTGTAGGAGCTGAAGCTTTCTTT.

This clonotype was seen repeatedly, ten times or more. This chain links TRBV6-5 with TRBJ1-2; no reliable D call. Trimming cost V 11 bases and J 0 bases, with 16 bases left between them. Germline V CDR1 and CDR2: MNHEY, SVGAGI. The CDR3 extends over 14 amino acids. The CDR3 bases are TGTGCCCTAACCCCAACGTCCACTAACTATGGCTACACCTTC. Residues: CALTPTSTNYGYTF.

The genes are TRBV20-1 and TRBJ2-5; the D gene is possibly TRBD1 (6 bases). The CDR3 length is 11 residues. Germline V gene sequence: CDR1 DFQATT, CDR2 SNEGSKA (reference sequence). V was cut by 7 bases and J by 5 bases, with 11 bases left in between. The CDR3 DNA sequence: TGCAGTGTGGGGGCCTGGGAGACCCAGTACTTC. Translation: CSVGAWETQYF.

This clonotype has a count of ten or more. The chain has TRBV9 and TRBJ1-2; unclear D gene. The CDR3 contains 15 residues. V lost 4 bases, J lost 6 bases, and 19 bases lay in between. From germline, CDR1 is SGDLS and CDR2 YYNGEE. The CDR3 nucleotides are TGTGCCAGCAGCTCTGAAGTACCCCGGCGGGATGGCTACACCTTC. As protein: CASSSEVPRRDGYTF.

This clonotype was detected ten times or more. The rearrangement uses TRBV14 and TRBJ1-1, with D perhaps matching TRBD1 (5 bases). This CDR3 is 14 amino acids long. Germline V lookup: CDR1 SGHDN, CDR2 FVKESK. V was pared by 1 base and J by 8 bases, with 14 bases between. The CDR3: CASSQVRTLHEAFF. CDR3 in DNA: TGTGCCAGCAGCCAAGTAAGGACACTGCACGAAGCTTTCTTT. Using reference TRBV14 and TRBJ1-1 for the parts outside the CDR3, the full variable domain is EAGVTQFPSHSVIEKGQTVTLRCDPISGHDNLYWYRRVMGKEIKFLLHFVKESKQDESGMPNNRFLAERTGGTYSTLKVQPAELEDSGVYFCASSQVRTLHEAFFGQGTRLTVV.

This clonotype has a count of ten or more. The chain has TRBV12-3 or TRBV12-4 and TRBJ1-5; no clear D gene. CDR3 length: 15 amino acids. With 6 bases removed from V and 0 bases from J, the gap between germline ends came to 12 bases. CDR3 sequence (DNA): TGTGCCAGCAGCAGCGGGCCGCTTAGCAATCAGCCCCAGCATTTT. Its protein is CASSSGPLSNQPQHF.

This chain uses TRBV4-1 with TRBJ2-7; no reliable D call. Looked up from germline, CDR1 is MGHRA and CDR2 is YSYEKL. The CDR3 length is 12 residues. The V and J ends lost 0 bases and 11 bases respectively, with 11 bases between them. CDR3 residues: CASSQEGPLKYF. As DNA, the CDR3 is TGCGCCAGCAGCCAAGAAGGGCCCCTGAAGTACTTC.

This clonotype was counted ten times or more. The V and J genes are TRBV28 and TRBJ1-5, with a tentative D call TRBD1 (5 bases). Germline CDR1 and CDR2: MDHEN and SYDVKM. V lost 4 bases to trimming and J lost 7 bases, with 11 bases between them. CDR3 length: 13 residues. The CDR3 region is CASSSSGKQPQHF. In DNA form, the CDR3 reads TGTGCCAGCAGTTCATCAGGGAAACAGCCCCAGCATTTT.